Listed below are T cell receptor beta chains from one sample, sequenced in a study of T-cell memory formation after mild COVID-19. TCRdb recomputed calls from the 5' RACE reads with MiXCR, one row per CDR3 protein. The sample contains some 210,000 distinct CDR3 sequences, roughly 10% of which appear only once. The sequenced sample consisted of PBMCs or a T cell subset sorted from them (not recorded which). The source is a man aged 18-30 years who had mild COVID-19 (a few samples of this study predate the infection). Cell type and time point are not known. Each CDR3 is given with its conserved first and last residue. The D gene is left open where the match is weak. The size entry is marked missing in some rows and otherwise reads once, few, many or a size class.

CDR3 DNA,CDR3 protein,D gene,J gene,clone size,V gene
TGCAGTGCTAGGGCGGGGAGGCAAGAGACCCAGTACTTC,CSARAGRQETQYF,-,TRBJ2-5,-,TRBV20-1
TGTGCCAGCAGCTCCCGACTAGCACAAAACATTCAGTACTTC,CASSSRLAQNIQYF,TRBD2,TRBJ2-4,few,TRBV11-2
TGTGCCAGCATTAAACTAGGCTCCTATAATTCACCCCTCCACTTT,CASIKLGSYNSPLHF,-,TRBJ1-6,few,TRBV6-5
TGTGCCAGCAGCAATGGGGCTTATTCACCCCTCCACTTT,CASSNGAYSPLHF,-,TRBJ1-6,many,TRBV7-3
TGTGCCAGCAGCCCTCAGAGCCTAGCGAATGAGCAGTTCTTC,CASSPQSLANEQFF,-,TRBJ2-1,-,TRBV7-6
TGTGCCAGCAGCTTAGATCCCGGCGTAGACACTGAAGCTTTCTTT,CASSLDPGVDTEAFF,-,TRBJ1-1,few,TRBV11-2
TGTGCCAGCAGAAGCACAGGGGGAGGCTCTGGAAACACCATATATTTT,CASRSTGGGSGNTIYF,TRBD1,TRBJ1-3,-,TRBV12-3/TRBV12-4
TGTGCCAGCAGTCGCCTCATAGGACAGGGAGCAGATACGCAGTATTTT,CASSRLIGQGADTQYF,TRBD1,TRBJ2-3,-,TRBV6-2/TRBV6-3
TGTGCCAGCAGCGGCAGGGTGACCGGGGAGCTGTTTTTT,CASSGRVTGELFF,-,TRBJ2-2,-,TRBV7-9
TGTGCCAGCAGCTTAACTGGGGGAGAGAATTCACCCCTCCACTTT,CASSLTGGENSPLHF,-,TRBJ1-6,-,TRBV7-3
TGTGCCAGCAGCCAAGATACGGGGGGGTCGGATACGCAGTATTTT,CASSQDTGGSDTQYF,TRBD2,TRBJ2-3,-,TRBV4-2
TGTGCCAGCAGTGACCCTCGCAGGAGGGGGGCTAGCACAGATACGCAGTATTTT,CASSDPRRRGASTDTQYF,-,TRBJ2-3,few,TRBV6-2/TRBV6-3
TGTGCCAGCAGTTACTCGAGACAGCATATCTATGGCTACACCTTC,CASSYSRQHIYGYTF,-,TRBJ1-2,many,TRBV6-5
TGTGCCAGCAGTGCCTACAGGGGTGAGGGCACAGATACGCAGTATTTT,CASSAYRGEGTDTQYF,TRBD1,TRBJ2-3,-,TRBV28
TGCGCCAGCTCTCACCGGACCGCAGAGACCCAGTACTTC,CASSHRTAETQYF,-,TRBJ2-5,many,TRBV5-1
TGTGCCAGCAGTGGGACGACTAGACGGCCGAACACCGGGGAGCTGTTTTTT,CASSGTTRRPNTGELFF,-,TRBJ2-2,few,TRBV27
TGTGCCGGCTCACGGGACGGACCCCCGAACACTGAAGCTTTCTTT,CAGSRDGPPNTEAFF,-,TRBJ1-1,few,TRBV5-5
TGCAGTGCGTCTGCCACAGGGGGCACCGGGGAGCTGTTTTTT,CSASATGGTGELFF,TRBD1,TRBJ2-2,few,TRBV20-1
TGTGCCAGTACACAGGGGCTGAGTGAGCAGTTCTTC,CASTQGLSEQFF,TRBD1,TRBJ2-1,-,TRBV19
TGTGCCAGCAGCTTAAGGGGGACGATCCAAGAGACCCAGTACTTC,CASSLRGTIQETQYF,-,TRBJ2-5,few,TRBV7-2
TGTGCCAGCTCACCATTAAACGACAGGGCCGAAGCTTTCTTT,CASSPLNDRAEAFF,TRBD1,TRBJ1-1,-,TRBV18
TGTGCCAGCCGAACCACCTCGGGCAATGAGCAGTTCTTC,CASRTTSGNEQFF,-,TRBJ2-1,-,TRBV6-2/TRBV6-3
TGCGCCAGCAGCTTGCAGGGGCCGATTGGTTACAATGAGCAGTTCTTC,CASSLQGPIGYNEQFF,-,TRBJ2-1,many,TRBV5-1
TGCAGTGCTAGCCCCCGCAGGGGGGGAAAAAGCAATCAGCCCCAGCATTTT,CSASPRRGGKSNQPQHF,TRBD1,TRBJ1-5,-,TRBV20-1
TGTGCCAGCAGGAGGGGCACCGGGGAGCTGTTTTTT,CASRRGTGELFF,-,TRBJ2-2,few,TRBV27
TGTGCCAGCAGCTTCTCTAGCGGAACAGATACGCAGTATTTT,CASSFSSGTDTQYF,TRBD2,TRBJ2-3,-,TRBV5-6
TGTGCCAGCAGTTTCACAGGGGATGACATTCAGTACTTC,CASSFTGDDIQYF,TRBD1,TRBJ2-4,-,TRBV6-6
TGCGCCAGCAGTCTCGACACCGAAAACACCATATATTTT,CASSLDTENTIYF,-,TRBJ1-3,few,TRBV5-1
TGTGCCAGCAGCGTAGAGGTAGGATTAGCCACTGAAGCTTTCTTT,CASSVEVGLATEAFF,-,TRBJ1-1,-,TRBV9
TGTGCCAGCAGCGTCAGGGCCCCTCAGCCCCAGCATTTT,CASSVRAPQPQHF,-,TRBJ1-5,-,TRBV12-3/TRBV12-4
TGTGCCAGCAGTATAAAAAGCAGAGGCTATGGCTACACCTTC,CASSIKSRGYGYTF,-,TRBJ1-2,few,TRBV28
TGTGCCAGCAGCTTTCCTCGTGGGGGGGAAATAACTAATGAAAAACTGTTTTTT,CASSFPRGGEITNEKLFF,-,TRBJ1-4,-,TRBV7-9
TGTGCCAGCAGCTCAAGGCTGGGCAATGAGCAGTTCTTC,CASSSRLGNEQFF,-,TRBJ2-1,-,TRBV28
TGTGCCAGCAGTCCCCGCCAGCGGGGGAACACCGGGGAGCTGTTTTTT,CASSPRQRGNTGELFF,TRBD2,TRBJ2-2,few,TRBV12-3/TRBV12-4
TGTGCCAGCAGTAACTCGGTGAACACTGAAGCTTTCTTT,CASSNSVNTEAFF,-,TRBJ1-1,-,TRBV28
TGCAGTGCTAGAGATTTAACCAGGGTCACTGAAGCTTTCTTT,CSARDLTRVTEAFF,-,TRBJ1-1,-,TRBV20-1
TGTGCCAGTAGGGGCCGAGGTTACAATGAGCAGTTCTTC,CASRGRGYNEQFF,-,TRBJ2-1,many,TRBV19
TGCGCCAGCAGCTACTTTGGACTAGCGGGGGGAAATACAGATACGCAGTATTTT,CASSYFGLAGGNTDTQYF,TRBD2,TRBJ2-3,-,TRBV5-1
TGTGCCAGCAGTTACTCGATCCGGACGCTTCATAATTCACCCCTCCACTTT,CASSYSIRTLHNSPLHF,-,TRBJ1-6,few,TRBV6-5
TGTGCCAGCAGCAGGGCGACAGGGGGCCCCTATGGCTACACCTTC,CASSRATGGPYGYTF,TRBD1,TRBJ1-2,few,TRBV7-2
TGTGCCAGCAGCCCCCCCTTCAGGAAGACCCAGTACTTC,CASSPPFRKTQYF,-,TRBJ2-5,-,TRBV7-2